These 4 T cell receptor beta chains were all obtained from the same sample, sequenced in a study of vaccination effects on CD4 cells after COVID-19. Around day 10 of culture, CD4+ T cells were separated out. Each participant received a vaccine that was either BNT162b2 or mRNA-1273, given as two doses. The antigens for these receptors are not known. Libraries were prepared by immunoSEQ multiplex PCR; TCRdb keeps only in-frame clonotypes and omits some of them. The table has tens of thousands of clones, approximately 81% seen once; the top ten hold around 4%. The input for sequencing was CD4+ T cells from PBMCs cultured without peptide, taken after COVID-19 vaccination. Receptors were obtained from a human donor who received a COVID-19 vaccine.

The chain employs TRBV19 and TRBJ1-5; no clear D gene. Germline loops: CDR1 LNHDA, CDR2 SQIVND (reference sequence). Trimming removed 0 bases at V and 5 bases at J, with 11 bases between. This CDR3 contains 15 residues. The CDR3 protein is CASSIDRRSDQPQHF. The CDR3 region has the DNA TGTGCCAGTAGTATAGATAGGCGATCGGATCAGCCCCAGCATTTT.

This chain links TRBV28 with TRBJ1-2, with 7 bases that match TRBD1. CDR3 length equals 15 residues. The germline V gene encodes CDR1 MDHEN and CDR2 SYDVKM. V dropped 1 base and J dropped 8; count of bases not matched to a gene: 10. CDR3 nucleotides: TGTGCCAGCAGTTTATATATTGGCGACAGGGACGGCTACACCTTC. Amino acid sequence: CASSLYIGDRDGYTF.

The chain links TRBV18 to TRBJ2-7, with D maybe TRBD2 (6 bases). V dropped 3 bases and J dropped 3 bases, with 18 bases sitting between them. The germline V gene encodes CDR1 KGHSH and CDR2 LQKENI. CDR3 size: 16 residues. CDR3 protein: CASSPIRSLADYEQYF. The CDR3 nucleotides read TGTGCCAGCTCACCTATCCGGTCCTTAGCGGACTACGAGCAGTACTTC.

The chain links TRBV28 to TRBJ1-2; D is uncertain. V lost 4 bases to trimming and J lost 3 bases, with 6 bases between them. The germline CDR1 and CDR2 sequences are MDHEN and SYDVKM. The CDR3 runs to 12 residues. In DNA, the CDR3 is TGTGCCAGCAGTTCTCGTCACTATGGCTACACCTTC. It specifies CASSSRHYGYTF.